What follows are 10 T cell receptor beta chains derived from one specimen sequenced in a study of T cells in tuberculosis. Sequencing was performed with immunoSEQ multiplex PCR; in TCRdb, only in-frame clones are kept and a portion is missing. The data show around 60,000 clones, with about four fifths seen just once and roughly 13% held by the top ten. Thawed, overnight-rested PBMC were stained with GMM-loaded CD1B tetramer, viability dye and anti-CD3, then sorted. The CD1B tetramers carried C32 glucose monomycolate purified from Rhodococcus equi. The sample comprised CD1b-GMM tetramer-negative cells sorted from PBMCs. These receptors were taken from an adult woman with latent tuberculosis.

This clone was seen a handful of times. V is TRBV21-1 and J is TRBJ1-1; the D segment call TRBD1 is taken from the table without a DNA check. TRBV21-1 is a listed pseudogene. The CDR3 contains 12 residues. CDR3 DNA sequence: TGTGCCAGCAGCAAAGGGGGGCAGGAAGCTTTCTTT. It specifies CASSKGGQEAFF.

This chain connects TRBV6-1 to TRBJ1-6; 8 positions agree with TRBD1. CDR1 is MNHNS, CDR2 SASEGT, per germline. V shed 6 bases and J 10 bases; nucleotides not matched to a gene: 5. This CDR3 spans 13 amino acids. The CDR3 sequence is CASRDRVLSPLHF. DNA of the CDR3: TGTGCCAGCAGGGACAGGGTCCTCTCACCCCTCCACTTT.

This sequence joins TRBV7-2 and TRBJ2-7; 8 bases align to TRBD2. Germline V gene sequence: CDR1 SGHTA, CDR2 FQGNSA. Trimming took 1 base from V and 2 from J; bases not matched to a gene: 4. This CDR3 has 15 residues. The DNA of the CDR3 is TGTGCCAGCAGCTTAGTCCTAGCGGGCGCCTACGAGCAGTACTTC. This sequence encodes CASSLVLAGAYEQYF.

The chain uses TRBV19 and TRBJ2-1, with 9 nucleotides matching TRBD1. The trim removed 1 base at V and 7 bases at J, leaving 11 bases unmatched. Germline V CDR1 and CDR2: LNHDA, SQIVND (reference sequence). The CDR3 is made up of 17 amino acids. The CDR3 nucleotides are TGTGCCAGTAGTATAGCGGCCGGGACAGGGACCCGAAATGAGCAGTTCTTC. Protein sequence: CASSIAAGTGTRNEQFF.

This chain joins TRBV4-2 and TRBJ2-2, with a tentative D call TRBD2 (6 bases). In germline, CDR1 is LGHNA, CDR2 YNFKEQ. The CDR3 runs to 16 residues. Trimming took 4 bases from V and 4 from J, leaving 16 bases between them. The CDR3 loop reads CASSPPLGGATGELFF. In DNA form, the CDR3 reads TGTGCCAGCAGCCCTCCACTCGGGGGAGCCACCGGGGAGCTGTTTTTT.

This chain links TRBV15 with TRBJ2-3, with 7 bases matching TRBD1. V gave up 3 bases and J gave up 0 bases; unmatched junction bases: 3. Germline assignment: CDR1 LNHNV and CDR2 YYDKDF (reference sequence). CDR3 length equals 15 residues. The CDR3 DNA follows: TGTGCCACCAGCAGGGCACAGGGGAGCACAGATACGCAGTATTTT. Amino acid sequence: CATSRAQGSTDTQYF.

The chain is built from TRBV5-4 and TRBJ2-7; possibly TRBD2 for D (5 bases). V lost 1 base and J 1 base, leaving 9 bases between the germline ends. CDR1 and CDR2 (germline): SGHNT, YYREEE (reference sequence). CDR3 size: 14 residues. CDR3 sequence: CASSLSLASYEQYF. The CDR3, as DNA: TGTGCCAGCAGCTTGAGCCTAGCTTCCTACGAGCAGTACTTC.

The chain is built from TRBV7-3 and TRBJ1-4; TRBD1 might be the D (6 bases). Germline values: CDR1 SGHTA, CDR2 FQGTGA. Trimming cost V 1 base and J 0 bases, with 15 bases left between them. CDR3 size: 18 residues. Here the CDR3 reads CASSLNEDSHATNEKLFF. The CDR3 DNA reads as TGTGCCAGCAGCTTAAATGAGGACAGTCATGCAACTAATGAAAAACTGTTTTTT.

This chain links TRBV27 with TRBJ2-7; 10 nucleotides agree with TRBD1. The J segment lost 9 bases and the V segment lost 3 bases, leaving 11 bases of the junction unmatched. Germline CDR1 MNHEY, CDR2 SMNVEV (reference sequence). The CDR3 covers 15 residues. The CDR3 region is CASSLMGQGTPRQYF. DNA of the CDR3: TGTGCCAGCAGTTTGATGGGACAGGGGACCCCCCGGCAGTACTTC.

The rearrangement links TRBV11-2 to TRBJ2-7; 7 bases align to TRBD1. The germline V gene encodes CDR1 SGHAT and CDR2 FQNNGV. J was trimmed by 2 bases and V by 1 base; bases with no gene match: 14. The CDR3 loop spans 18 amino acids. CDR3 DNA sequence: TGTGCCAGCAGCTTAGGAAGGAGGACCGGGACAGCCGCCTACGAGCAGTACTTC. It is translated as CASSLGRRTGTAAYEQYF.